A selection of T cell receptor beta chains follows, all from one sample in a study of cytomegalovirus exposure and HLA in healthy donors. Repertoires were generated with immunoSEQ multiplex PCR, while TCRdb's copy carries only in-frame clones and drops some. The table includes more than 85,000 clones, roughly 80% detected once. The sample was PBMCs. These receptors were collected from a man aged 40-55 years in good health and CMV-seronegative. Both conserved end residues are part of each CDR3. Fields, in order: CDR3 protein, J gene, V gene, clone size. Expanded clones are given a class, and other clones once, few, many or no size at all.

CASSQDGTSGSINEQFF | TRBJ2-1 | TRBV4-3 | -
CASSWGGVNTEAFF | TRBJ1-1 | TRBV28 | -
CASGPGGGDTEAFF | TRBJ1-1 | TRBV23-1 | -
CASSQDVAGGIRRTQYF | TRBJ2-5 | TRBV4-3 | -
CASSQAGGPGDTQYF | TRBJ2-3 | TRBV4-3 | -
CASIKQGAWILPREQYF | TRBJ2-7 | TRBV5-8 | once
CASSGLNYEQYF | TRBJ2-7 | TRBV19 | -
CASSSGTGSDTQYF | TRBJ2-3 | TRBV6-4 | once
CASSMVRRGSGANVLTF | TRBJ2-6 | TRBV19 | -
CASSLHQPQHF | TRBJ1-5 | TRBV28 | -
CASSAQGAGTEAFF | TRBJ1-1 | TRBV5-1 | once
CASSQFSIFSSGSPLHF | TRBJ1-6 | TRBV14 | -
CASRGAGQTYEQYF | TRBJ2-7 | TRBV2 | -
CASSPRRGALTGELFF | TRBJ2-2 | TRBV5-4 | few
CASSIDSLRLSPLHF | TRBJ1-6 | TRBV19 | -
CASSPPGTQYEQYF | TRBJ2-7 | TRBV28 | -
CASSPRTGRGTEAFF | TRBJ1-1 | TRBV19 | few
CASSLDQGAGSPLHF | TRBJ1-6 | TRBV5-4 | -
CASSIRQGTYEQYF | TRBJ2-7 | TRBV5-1 | -
CASSQDGKWASGNEQFF | TRBJ2-1 | TRBV4-3 | -
CASSKNGTSSYEQYF | TRBJ2-7 | TRBV21-1 | -
CASSVSTGFQGGYTF | TRBJ1-2 | TRBV5-1 | -
CSVEGVTGVDTEAFF | TRBJ1-1 | TRBV29-1 | -
CASLGTGGTGELFF | TRBJ2-2 | TRBV2 | -
CASSIQGRAGGNEQFF | TRBJ2-1 | TRBV19 | -
CASSDLLGGVYTF | TRBJ1-2 | TRBV13 | few
CASSWAETQYF | TRBJ2-5 | TRBV7-2 | -
CASSRQGQGLPETQYF | TRBJ2-5 | TRBV4-1 | few
CASNMGGLSSYEQYF | TRBJ2-7 | TRBV9 | -
CASSPGGVLEAFF | TRBJ1-1 | TRBV28 | -
CASSLTDRGRVGYTF | TRBJ1-2 | TRBV7-9 | -
CSASRSSPLHF | TRBJ1-6 | TRBV20-1 | -
CASTGTSGRMRNEQYF | TRBJ2-7 | TRBV6-6 | -
CAGRAGVGDEQFF | TRBJ2-1 | TRBV5-1 | few
CASSWVDGPGLNEKLFF | TRBJ1-4 | TRBV7-9 | -
CASSRARSSYNEQFF | TRBJ2-1 | TRBV5-8 | -
CASSLPTSAKPYEQYF | TRBJ2-7 | TRBV7-9 | -
CASSLVPDSNQPQHF | TRBJ1-5 | TRBV7-2 | -